Shown below are 21 T cell receptor beta chains from a single sample sequenced in a study of blood T cell repertoires in COVID-19. This table comes from immunoSEQ multiplex PCR, and its TCRdb copy is limited to in-frame clones, with some not included. Here the sample spans over 200,000 clones, about 86% being singletons. Material for sequencing was peripheral blood. These receptors were collected from a woman aged 25 to 39 who had recovered from COVID-19.

The chain carries TRBV6-1 and TRBJ2-5; TRBD2 agrees at 7 bases. Trimming took 3 bases from V and 3 from J; bases not matched to a gene: 4. The CDR3 has 14 residues. The germline gives CDR1 MNHNS, CDR2 SASEGT. The chain's CDR3 is CASSDLGGEETQYF. As DNA, the CDR3 is TGTGCCAGCAGTGATCTGGGGGGGGAAGAGACCCAGTACTTC.

The chain carries TRBV29-1 and TRBJ2-3; D is ambiguous. CDR3 size: 12 residues. The V gene lost 4 bases and the J gene lost 5 bases, with 10 bases spanning the gap. Looked up from germline, CDR1 is SQVTM and CDR2 is ANQGSEA. CDR3 residues: CSVGVPEDTQYF. CDR3 DNA sequence: TGCAGCGTTGGAGTACCTGAAGATACGCAGTATTTT.

In its sample, this clone was seen a few times. The chain links TRBV3-1 (or the pseudogene TRBV3-2) to TRBJ2-2; TRBD2 matches 14 bases. The V segment lost 1 base and the J segment 7 bases; nucleotides outside the gene matches: 14. CDR1 is LGHDT and CDR2 is YNNKEL in the germline V gene (reference sequence). This CDR3 contains 20 residues. In DNA form, the CDR3 reads TGTGCCAGCAGCCAAGCTTTAGGAGGGACTAGCGGGGGCCAAAACGGGGAGCTGTTTTTT. Its translation: CASSQALGGTSGGQNGELFF.

About this clone itself: A much larger clone sits a single nucleotide away, making a read error possible. The identical CDR3 is also encoded by other nucleotide sequences in the sample. This chain's CDR3 is CASSLEGATNEKLFF. The CDR3 nucleotides are TGCGCCAGCAGCTTGGAGGGGGCGACTAATGAAAAACTGTTTTTT. The V gene is TRBV5-1, the J gene TRBJ1-4, with TRBD1 identical over 7 bases. Germline loops: CDR1 SGHRS, CDR2 YFSETQ. The J segment lost 2 bases and the V segment lost 0 bases, leaving 1 base of the junction unmatched. There are 15 residues in the CDR3.

The CDR3 DNA reads TGTGCCAGCAGTCCAGGGACAGGGGGCTGGAATGAGCAGTTCTTC. Translated, it gives CASSPGTGGWNEQFF. The rearrangement uses TRBV27 and TRBJ2-1, with TRBD1 matching over 12 bases. The junction had 6 bases not matched to a gene; V was cut back by 5 bases and J by 7 bases. The germline V gene has CDR1 MNHEY and CDR2 SMNVEV (reference sequence). The CDR3 totals 15 residues.

The V call is TRBV2, the J call TRBJ2-5, with a possible D match to TRBD2 (7 bases). Looked up from germline, CDR1 is SNHLY and CDR2 is FYNNEI. The ends were cut back, 5 bases at V and 4 bases at J, with 14 bases in the middle. The CDR3 is 14 amino acids. Here the CDR3 reads CASSREGGGETQYF. The CDR3 bases are TGTGCCAGCAGTCGGGAAGGGGGGGGAGAGACCCAGTACTTC.

V is TRBV7-6 and J is TRBJ2-3; no clear D. The V and J ends lost 1 base and 6 bases respectively, with 14 bases between them. This CDR3 comprises 15 residues. Germline V gene lookup returns CDR1 SGHVS and CDR2 FNYEAQ. CDR3 loop: CASSLGWAGSDTQYF. For the CDR3, the DNA is TGTGCCAGCAGCTTAGGGTGGGCCGGTTCGGATACGCAGTATTTT.

V and J are TRBV29-1 and TRBJ1-3; the match to TRBD1 covers 10 bases. The CDR3 length is 12 residues. Germline-derived CDR1 and CDR2 are SQVTM and ANQGSEA. Trimming at V came to 4 bases and at J to 8 bases, leaving 2 bases not matched to a gene. CDR3 sequence: CSVGGTGDTIYF. The DNA of the CDR3 is TGCAGCGTTGGGGGGACAGGGGACACCATATATTTT.

The CDR3 is CASSGTPGDTQYF. The DNA of the CDR3 is TGTGCCAGCAGCGGGACTCCGGGAGATACGCAGTATTTT. The chain has TRBV5-4 and TRBJ2-3; D might be TRBD2 (6 bases). The V gene's germline CDR1 is SGHNT and CDR2 YYREEE (reference sequence). The CDR3 has 13 residues. V shed 4 bases and J shed 5 bases, with 11 bases lying between them.

This chain connects TRBV7-2 to TRBJ1-2; 7 bases agree with TRBD1. The CDR3 is 12 amino acids. From germline, CDR1 is SGHTA and CDR2 FQGNSA. The J segment lost 7 bases and the V segment lost 4 bases, leaving 3 bases of the junction unmatched. CDR3 in DNA: TGTGCCAGCAGCTCGACAGGGATTGGCTACACCTTC. Translation gives CASSSTGIGYTF.

This chain uses TRBV7-9 with TRBJ1-2, with 7 bases fitting TRBD1. Trimming at V came to 5 bases and at J to 8 bases, leaving 8 bases not matched to a gene. CDR1 and CDR2 from the germline V gene are SEHNR and FQNEAQ (reference sequence). The CDR3 has 13 residues. CDR3 DNA: TGTGCCAGCAGCCGAGACAGGGCGGTGGGCTACACCTTC. As protein: CASSRDRAVGYTF.

DNA of the CDR3: TGTGCCAGCAGCGGCGGGGGGGTAGATACGCAGTATTTT. It codes for CASSGGGVDTQYF. This chain connects TRBV6-2 or TRBV6-3 to TRBJ2-3; 9 positions agree with TRBD2. Germline V gene lookup returns CDR1 MNHEY and CDR2 SVGEGT. The length of the CDR3 is 13 residues. Trimming at V came to 6 bases and at J to 5 bases, leaving 3 bases not matched to a gene.

This clone was seen a few times. V gene TRBV4-1 combines with J gene TRBJ2-6; 11 bases agree with TRBD1. CDR1 is MGHRA, CDR2 YSYEKL, per germline. V lost 1 base to trimming and J lost 3 bases; unmatched junction nucleotides: 8. This CDR3 is built from 19 residues. The DNA for the CDR3 is TGCGCCAGCAGCCAAGGGTCCGGGACAGGGGGTAATGGGGCCAACGTCCTGACTTTC. Protein product: CASSQGSGTGGNGANVLTF.

The J gene is TRBJ1-2, the V gene TRBV3-1 (or the pseudogene TRBV3-2), with a tentative D call TRBD1 (5 bases). Germline V gives CDR1 LGHDT, CDR2 YNNKEL (reference sequence). Trimming removed 0 bases at V and 6 bases at J, with 14 bases between. This CDR3 has 15 residues. This CDR3 is CASSQEGGRLDGYTF. Written as DNA, the CDR3 is TGTGCCAGCAGCCAAGAGGGGGGTCGGTTGGATGGCTACACCTTC.

The chain has TRBV4-2 and TRBJ2-3; D might be TRBD1 (6 bases). Trimming shortened V by 0 bases and J by 5 bases, and 21 bases separated the two germline ends. Germline loops: CDR1 LGHNA, CDR2 YNFKEQ. This CDR3 is built from 18 residues. The CDR3 loop is CASSQDNRRTDLGDTQYF. CDR3 DNA sequence: TGTGCCAGCAGCCAAGATAATCGTCGGACAGACCTTGGAGATACGCAGTATTTT.

The chain joins TRBV13 to TRBJ1-3; tentative D call: TRBD1 (5 bases). The V gene lost 5 bases and the J gene lost 2 bases, with 13 bases spanning the gap. The CDR3 loop spans 15 amino acids. Looked up from germline, CDR1 is PRHDT and CDR2 is FYEKMQ (reference sequence). As DNA, the CDR3 is TGTGCCAGCAGCCGCGCCTCGGGGGCTGGAAACACCATATATTTT. This gives the protein CASSRASGAGNTIYF.

This chain connects TRBV6-4 to TRBJ2-2, with TRBD1 matching 9 bases. J was trimmed by 6 bases and V by 6 bases; bases with no gene match: 11. CDR3 length: 16 amino acids. The V gene's germline CDR1 is MRHNA and CDR2 SNTAGT. This CDR3 reads CASRTAPGQGSGELFF. For the CDR3, the DNA is TGTGCCAGCAGAACAGCACCGGGACAGGGCTCCGGGGAGCTGTTTTTT.

This clone was detected only once. The chain carries TRBV7-2 and TRBJ1-3; the D gene is possibly TRBD1 (6 bases). Trimming stripped 3 bases from V and 2 bases from J, with 14 bases between. The CDR3 has 16 residues. The germline gives CDR1 SGHTA, CDR2 FQGNSA. CDR3 DNA: TGTGCCAGCAGCTTCCTACAGGGTAGAGCTGGAAACACCATATATTTT. Translating gives CASSFLQGRAGNTIYF. The whole variable domain, remainder taken from reference TRBV7-2 and TRBJ1-3, is GAGVSQSPSNKVTEKGKDVELRCDPISGHTALYWYRQSLGQGLEFLIYFQGNSAPDKSGLPSDRFSAERTGGSVSTLTIQRTQQEDSAVYLCASSFLQGRAGNTIYFGEGSWLTVV.

Remarks on this clone: The junction departs from the called germline gene at one end, perhaps through a read error. The V gene is TRBV13, the J gene TRBJ1-2; the D gene is possibly TRBD1 (5 bases). The CDR3 is 13 residues long. CDR1 and CDR2 (germline): PRHDT, FYEKMQ (reference sequence). Written as DNA, the CDR3 is TGTGCCAGCAACTTACGTGGGGGGGATGGCTACACCTTC. Its protein is CASNLRGGDGYTF.

V is TRBV7-3 and J is TRBJ2-1; TRBD2 might be the D (5 bases). The CDR3 contains 14 residues. Trimming shortened V by 8 bases and J by 5 bases, and 16 bases separated the two germline ends. The germline V gene encodes CDR1 SGHTA and CDR2 FQGTGA. CDR3 in amino acids: CASRLSGTDNEQFF. The CDR3 region has the DNA TGTGCCAGCCGGCTGAGCGGTACCGACAATGAGCAGTTCTTC.

As DNA, the CDR3 is TGTGCCTGGAGTGTATCGGTTGAGAGTGGCTACACCTTC. This sequence encodes CAWSVSVESGYTF. The chain links TRBV30 to TRBJ1-2; D call uncertain. Deletions cut 0 bases from V and 7 bases from J, with 12 bases between. CDR3 size: 13 residues. Per germline, CDR1 GTSNPN and CDR2 SVGIG (reference sequence).